The source of this T cell receptor beta chain is a study of blood T cell repertoires in COVID-19. In the study overall: The analysed material was cDNA or gDNA that came from T cells, B-cell-depleted T cells, or PBMCs.

Recruited during active infection, patients (from Seattle) were subsequently followed longitudinally. Per the original data handling: Reference gene primers were amplified, and this amplification served to estimate nucleated cell counts. The assay was immunoSEQ multiplex PCR, and TCRdb's table has in-frame clones only and misses some. Clone size and the V and J calls come from that table; the DNA yielded D and trimming. The sample includes over 450,000 clones, 85% to 90% of them seen just once. The sample holds a few counts of this clone. The germline V gene has CDR1 SGHAT and CDR2 FQDESV (reference sequence). The CDR3 loop spans 15 amino acids. Trimming shortened V by 5 bases and J by 1 base, and 12 bases separated the two germline ends.

This clonotype was sampled from a woman aged 50 to 60 with COVID-19, enrolled during active disease. The V and J genes are TRBV11-1 and TRBJ1-5, with D tentatively TRBD1 (5 bases). The sample consisted of peripheral blood. The chain's CDR3 is CASSRTGGSNQPQHF. The CDR3 region has the DNA TGTGCCAGCAGCCGGACGGGGGGGAGCAATCAGCCCCAGCATTTT.